This record concerns one T cell receptor beta chain sequence. Its target is unknown. These data come from a study of cytomegalovirus exposure and HLA in healthy donors. Study-wide background: Across 350 to 500 genotyped donors, just over 80% landed in the Caucasian-associated ancestry cluster. Study-wide results and limits: Follow-up analysis found HLA locus-dependent TCR association rates, highest for DRB1 and lowest for HLA-C. Cytomegalovirus association was listed for approximately 160 TCR beta chains.

Vbeta (60) and Jbeta (13) primers were used in the PCR. Using immunoSEQ multiplex PCR, the repertoire was profiled, and TCRdb retains in-frame clones only, with some absent. The sample holds approximately 160,000 clones, 78% seen once. This CDR3 comprises 17 residues. J lost 4 bases, V lost 3 bases, and 10 bases had no gene match. Germline CDR1 is SGHRS and CDR2 is YFSETQ. The chain combines TRBV5-1 with TRBJ2-3; 11 nucleotides line up with TRBD2. The sequenced material came from PBMCs. The sequence was obtained from a woman in her forties in good health and CMV-seropositive. This CDR3 reads CASSSLTSGGTPDTQYF. The CDR3 DNA is TGCGCCAGCAGCTCACTCACTAGCGGGGGTACCCCAGATACGCAGTATTTT.